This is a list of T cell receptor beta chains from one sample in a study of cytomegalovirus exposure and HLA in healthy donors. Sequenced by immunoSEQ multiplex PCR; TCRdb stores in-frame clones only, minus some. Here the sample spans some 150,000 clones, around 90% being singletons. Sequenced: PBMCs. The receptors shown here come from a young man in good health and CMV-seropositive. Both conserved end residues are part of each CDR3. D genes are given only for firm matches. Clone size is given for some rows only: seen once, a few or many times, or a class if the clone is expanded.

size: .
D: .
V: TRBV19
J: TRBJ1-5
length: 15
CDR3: CASSPRRQPNQPQHF
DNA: TGTGCCAGTAGTCCCCGGCGACAGCCCAATCAGCCCCAGCATTTT

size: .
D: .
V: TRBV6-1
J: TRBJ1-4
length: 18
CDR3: CASSEVRGFDGTNEKLFF
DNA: TGTGCCAGCAGTGAAGTTAGGGGTTTTGACGGGACTAATGAAAAACTGTTTTTT

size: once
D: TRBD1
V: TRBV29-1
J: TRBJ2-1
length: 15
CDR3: CSVMDREFSYNEQFF
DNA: TGCAGCGTCATGGACAGGGAATTCTCCTACAATGAGCAGTTCTTC

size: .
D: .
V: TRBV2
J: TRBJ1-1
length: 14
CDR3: CASRGDTVNTEAFF
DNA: TGTGCCAGCAGGGGTGACACAGTGAACACTGAAGCTTTCTTT

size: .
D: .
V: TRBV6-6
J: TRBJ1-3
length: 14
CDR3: CASSFYSSGNTIYF
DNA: TGTGCCAGCAGTTTTTACAGCTCTGGAAACACCATATATTTT

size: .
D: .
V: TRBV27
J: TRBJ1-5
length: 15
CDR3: CASSFKRTLNQPQHF
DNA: TGTGCCAGCAGTTTCAAGCGGACCTTGAATCAGCCCCAGCATTTT

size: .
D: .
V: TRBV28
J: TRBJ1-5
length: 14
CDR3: CASSTTGFYQPQHF
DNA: TGTGCCAGCAGTACCACAGGGTTTTATCAGCCCCAGCATTTT

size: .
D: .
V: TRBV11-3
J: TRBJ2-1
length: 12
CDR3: CASSLRGHEQFF
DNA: TGTGCCAGCAGCTTACGTGGGCATGAGCAGTTCTTC

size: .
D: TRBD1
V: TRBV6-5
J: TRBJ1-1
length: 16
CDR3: CASSYYGQGKGTEAFF
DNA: TGTGCCAGCAGTTACTATGGACAGGGGAAAGGCACTGAAGCTTTCTTT

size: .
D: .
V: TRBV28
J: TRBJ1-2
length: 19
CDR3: CASTSVGARVGSAIYGYTF
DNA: TGTGCCAGCACCTCGGTAGGGGCGCGTGTCGGTTCGGCCATCTATGGCTACACCTTC

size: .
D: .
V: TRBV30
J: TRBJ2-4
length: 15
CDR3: CAWSVGRGPQNIQYF
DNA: TGTGCCTGGAGTGTGGGTAGAGGCCCTCAAAACATTCAGTACTTC

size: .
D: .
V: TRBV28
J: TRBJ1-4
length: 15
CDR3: CASRQMGEARGKLFF
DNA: TGTGCCAGCAGACAAATGGGGGAAGCGCGGGGAAAACTGTTTTTT

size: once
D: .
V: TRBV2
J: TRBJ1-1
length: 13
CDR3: CASSLQGNTEAFF
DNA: TGTGCCAGCTCATTGCAGGGGAACACTGAAGCTTTCTTT

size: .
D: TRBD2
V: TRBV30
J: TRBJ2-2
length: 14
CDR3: CAWTSGTNTGELFF
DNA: TGTGCCTGGACTAGCGGGACCAACACCGGGGAGCTGTTTTTT

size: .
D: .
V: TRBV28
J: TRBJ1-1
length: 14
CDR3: CASSLAGAGTEAFF
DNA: TGTGCCAGCAGTTTAGCTGGGGCGGGGACTGAAGCTTTCTTT

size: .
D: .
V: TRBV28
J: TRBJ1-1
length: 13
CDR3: CASSFSGGTEAFF
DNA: TGTGCCAGCAGTTTTTCGGGGGGGACTGAAGCTTTCTTT

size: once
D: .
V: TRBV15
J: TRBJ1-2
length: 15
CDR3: CATSRDITEGYGYTF
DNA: TGTGCCACCAGCAGAGATATAACAGAGGGCTATGGCTACACCTTC

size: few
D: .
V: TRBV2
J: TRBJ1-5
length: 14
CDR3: CASSGAGNDQPQHF
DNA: TGTGCCAGCAGTGGGGCAGGGAATGATCAGCCCCAGCATTTT

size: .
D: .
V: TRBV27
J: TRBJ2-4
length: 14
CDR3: CASSLSQRANIQYF
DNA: TGTGCCAGCAGTTTAAGCCAGAGGGCAAACATTCAGTACTTC

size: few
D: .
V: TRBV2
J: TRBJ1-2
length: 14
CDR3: CASSDRGGGYGYTF
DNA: TGTGCCAGCAGTGACAGGGGCGGGGGCTATGGCTACACCTTC

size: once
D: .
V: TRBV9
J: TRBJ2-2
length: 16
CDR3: CASSVVGGVGTGELFF
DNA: TGTGCCAGCAGCGTAGTGGGAGGAGTGGGCACCGGGGAGCTGTTTTTT

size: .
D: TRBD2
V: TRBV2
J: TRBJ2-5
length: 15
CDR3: CASRIGLAGVETQYF
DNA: TGTGCCAGCAGGATCGGACTAGCGGGAGTCGAGACCCAGTACTTC

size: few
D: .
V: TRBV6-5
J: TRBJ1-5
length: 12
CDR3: CASSLPGQPQHF
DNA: TGTGCCAGCAGTTTGCCGGGGCAGCCCCAGCATTTT

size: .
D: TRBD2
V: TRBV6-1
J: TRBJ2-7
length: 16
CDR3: CASSDAGRRGTYEQYF
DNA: TGTGCCAGCAGTGACGCGGGGCGGCGGGGGACCTACGAGCAGTACTTC

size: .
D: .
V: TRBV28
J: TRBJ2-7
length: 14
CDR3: CASSLRQEDDEQYF
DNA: TGTGCCAGCAGTTTGCGACAGGAGGATGACGAGCAGTACTTC

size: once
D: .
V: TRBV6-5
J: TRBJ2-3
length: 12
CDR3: CASSRQGDTQYF
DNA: TGTGCCAGCAGCCGTCAGGGAGATACGCAGTATTTT

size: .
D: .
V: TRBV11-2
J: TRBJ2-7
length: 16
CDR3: CASSSYGQEGRYEQYF
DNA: TGTGCCAGCAGCTCTTACGGACAGGAGGGCCGCTACGAGCAGTACTTC

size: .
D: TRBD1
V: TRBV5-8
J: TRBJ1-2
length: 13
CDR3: CASRFGTVSGYTF
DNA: TGTGCCAGCAGGTTCGGGACAGTGAGTGGCTACACCTTC

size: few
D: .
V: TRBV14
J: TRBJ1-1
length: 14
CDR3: CASSAGTRNTEAFF
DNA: TGTGCCAGCAGCGCCGGGACAAGGAACACTGAAGCTTTCTTT

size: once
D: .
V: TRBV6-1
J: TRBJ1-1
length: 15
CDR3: CASSPTGRQTTEAFF
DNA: TGTGCCAGCAGTCCGACCGGGAGACAGACCACTGAAGCTTTCTTT

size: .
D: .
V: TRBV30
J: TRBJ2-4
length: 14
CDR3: CAWSVSWTENIQYF
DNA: TGTGCCTGGAGTGTAAGCTGGACAGAAAACATTCAGTACTTC